A single sample is the source of the 21 T cell receptor beta chains below, sequenced in a study of early T cells in non-severe SARS-CoV-2 infection. TCRdb recomputed calls from the 5' RACE reads with MiXCR, one row per CDR3 protein. Counted here are 50,000 to 60,000 distinct CDR3 sequences, 9.3% occurring once; the ten biggest clones make up less than 25%. Material: whole blood. The receptors shown here come from an adult who was a healthcare worker with PCR-confirmed SARS-CoV-2 infection or an uninfected control (not recorded which).

The sample holds many counts of this clonotype. The genes are TRBV6-6 and TRBJ1-2, with 8 bases matching TRBD1. V dropped 2 bases and J dropped 8; count of bases not matched to a gene: 4. CDR1 and CDR2 (germline): MNHNY, SVGAGI (reference sequence). The CDR3 sequence is 13 residues long. CDR3 bases: TGTGCCAGCAGTTACGGACAGGGTCTCGGCTACACCTTC. Translation: CASSYGQGLGYTF.

The V call is TRBV5-1, the J call TRBJ2-7; D is unclear. The germline gives CDR1 SGHRS, CDR2 YFSETQ. Between the trimmed V and J ends, which lost 4 bases and 2 bases, there was a span of 16 bases. CDR3 length: 15 amino acids. The CDR3 DNA is TGCGCCAGCAGCCTCTATTTTGATCTAGCCTACGAGCAGTACTTC. This translates into CASSLYFDLAYEQYF.

The chain joins TRBV9 to TRBJ2-2; 9 bases are shared with TRBD1. The germline V gene has CDR1 SGDLS and CDR2 YYNGEE. The CDR3 loop spans 15 amino acids. With V trimmed by 3 bases and J by 7 bases, 7 bases remained unmatched. This chain's CDR3 is CASSASTGGGGELFF. As DNA, the CDR3 is TGTGCCAGCAGCGCCTCTACAGGGGGCGGCGGGGAGCTGTTTTTT.

This clonotype came up a few times. The chain has TRBV2 and TRBJ2-2; the D is unclear. This CDR3 has 15 residues. Germline V CDR1 and CDR2: SNHLY, FYNNEI. V lost 1 base to trimming and J lost 1 base, with 7 bases between them. The CDR3 nucleotides read TGTGCCAGCAGTGAAGTTCAGCGGAACACCGGGGAGCTGTTTTTT. Its protein product is CASSEVQRNTGELFF.

Ten or more counts support this clonotype. The gene calls are TRBV7-7 and TRBJ2-3; D remains ambiguous. The CDR3 is made up of 13 amino acids. Per the germline V gene, CDR1 is SSHAT and CDR2 is FNYEAQ (reference sequence). Deletions cut 3 bases from V and 0 bases from J, with 4 bases between. CDR3 in DNA: TGTGCCAGCAGCTTCTCTAGCACAGATACGCAGTATTTT. This translates into CASSFSSTDTQYF.

This clonotype has a count of ten or more. The chain recombines TRBV20-1 with TRBJ1-5; D possibly corresponds to TRBD1 (5 bases). CDR3 length: 13 residues. The V end lost 3 bases, the J end lost 4 bases, and 10 bases lay between the germline ends. CDR1 and CDR2 (germline): DFQATT, SNEGSKA (reference sequence). The CDR3 DNA sequence: TGCAGTGCTAGCCTGGGGGTTAATCAGCCCCAGCATTTT. Translated: CSASLGVNQPQHF.

The gene calls are TRBV2 and TRBJ1-5; D perhaps matches TRBD1 (6 bases). Germline V gene lookup returns CDR1 SNHLY and CDR2 FYNNEI. The V end lost 7 bases, the J end lost 3 bases, and 13 bases lay between the germline ends. CDR3 size: 14 residues. The CDR3, as DNA: TGTGCCAGCAAAGGGGGGCGGATCAATCAGCCCCAGCATTTT. Translated: CASKGGRINQPQHF. The whole variable domain, filled in from reference TRBV2 and TRBJ1-5, reads EPEVTQTPSHQVTQMGQEVILRCVPISNHLYFYWYRQILGQKVEFLVSFYNNEISEKSEIFDDQFSVERPDGSNFTLKIRSTKLEDSAMYFCASKGGRINQPQHFGDGTRLSIL.

This clonotype was seen ten or more times. The CDR3: CASSLEYTEAFF. CDR3 nucleotides: TGTGCCAGCAGCTTAGAATACACTGAAGCTTTCTTT. The genes are TRBV7-9 and TRBJ1-1, with D hard to call. V lost 1 base to trimming and J lost 3 bases, with 3 bases between them. Germline V gene data show CDR1 as SEHNR and CDR2 as FQNEAQ (reference sequence). This CDR3 region has 12 residues.

This clonotype was observed a few times. This sequence joins TRBV9 and TRBJ2-1; no clear D gene. V shed 2 bases and J shed 4 bases, with 10 bases lying between them. From germline, CDR1 is SGDLS and CDR2 YYNGEE. This CDR3 region has 14 residues. CDR3 region: CASSVSQVYNEQFF. CDR3 in DNA: TGTGCCAGCAGCGTGAGCCAGGTTTACAATGAGCAGTTCTTC.

This clonotype was seen many times. The V call is TRBV10-3, the J call TRBJ2-1, with TRBD2 matching 10 bases. This CDR3 has 17 amino acids. Trimming took 0 bases from V and 4 from J; bases not matched to a gene: 6. Germline V lookup: CDR1 ENHRY, CDR2 SYGVKD. The DNA for the CDR3 is TGTGCCATCAGTGAGTCGACCAAGCGGGGGGGTTACAATGAGCAGTTCTTC. This codes for CAISESTKRGGYNEQFF.

There are many counts of this clonotype. The chain is built from TRBV27 and TRBJ2-3; TRBD2 is a possible D gene (7 bases). V lost 3 bases and J 1 base, leaving 14 bases between the germline ends. There are 16 residues in the CDR3. Germline V lookup: CDR1 MNHEY, CDR2 SMNVEV (reference sequence). The CDR3 loop reads CASSFIGGAGTDTQYF. The CDR3 nucleotides are TGTGCCAGCAGTTTCATTGGGGGGGCCGGCACAGATACGCAGTATTTT.

This clonotype was seen a few times. This sequence joins TRBV7-3 and TRBJ2-3; 11 positions match TRBD2. Looked up from germline, CDR1 is SGHTA and CDR2 is FQGTGA. CDR3 length: 16 residues. V lost 4 bases to trimming and J lost 4 bases; unmatched junction nucleotides: 7. The CDR3 loop is CASSSNSGGAADTQYF. In DNA form, the CDR3 reads TGTGCCAGCAGCTCGAATAGCGGGGGGGCCGCAGATACGCAGTATTTT.

A few counts support this clonotype. For the CDR3, the DNA is TGCAGTGCTAGAAGACAGGAAGCTTATCAGCCCCAGCATTTT. Translated: CSARRQEAYQPQHF. This chain uses TRBV20-1 with TRBJ1-5; D is perhaps TRBD1 (6 bases). In germline, CDR1 is DFQATT, CDR2 SNEGSKA (reference sequence). Trimming removed 2 bases at V and 5 bases at J, with 13 bases between. CDR3 size: 14 residues.

The CDR3 sequence: CASGGQGAGEQFF. In nucleotides, the CDR3 is TGCGCCAGCGGAGGACAGGGGGCAGGTGAGCAGTTCTTC. This chain uses TRBV10-2 with TRBJ2-1; TRBD1 matches at 11 bases. Germline V gene data show CDR1 as WSHSY and CDR2 as SAAADI. The J segment lost 9 bases and the V segment lost 8 bases, leaving 6 bases of the junction unmatched. The CDR3 loop spans 13 amino acids.

The rearrangement uses TRBV7-3 and TRBJ2-2; D remains unclear. Germline lookup yields CDR1 SGHTA and CDR2 FQGTGA. V was clipped by 5 bases and J by 5 bases, with 12 bases between them. The CDR3 loop spans 14 amino acids. The CDR3 spells CASSAQPRTGELFF. The CDR3 bases are TGTGCCAGCAGCGCGCAACCCCGGACCGGGGAGCTGTTTTTT.

The chain is built from TRBV19 and TRBJ1-2, with TRBD1 as a possible D gene (6 bases). V gave up 4 bases and J gave up 4 bases, with 16 bases separating them. Germline lookup yields CDR1 LNHDA and CDR2 SQIVND (reference sequence). The CDR3 spans 15 residues. In DNA, the CDR3 is TGTGCCAGTAGTAGTGCGGATGGGGGCGGCTATGGCTACACCTTC. Protein product: CASSSADGGGYGYTF. Looking up the rest from reference TRBV19 and TRBJ1-2 gives the full variable domain: DGGITQSPKYLFRKEGQNVTLSCEQNLNHDAMYWYRQDPGQGLRLIYYSQIVNDFQKGDIAEGYSVSREKKESFPLTVTSAQKNPTAFYLCASSSADGGGYGYTFGSGTRLTVV.

This clonotype has a handful of counts. The gene calls are TRBV29-1 and TRBJ1-5; no clear D gene. The CDR3 runs 13 residues. V was pared by 1 base and J by 3 bases, with 7 bases between. The germline V gene encodes CDR1 SQVTM and CDR2 ANQGSEA. This CDR3 reads CSVEVQTNQPQHF. CDR3 nucleotides: TGCAGCGTTGAAGTGCAGACCAATCAGCCCCAGCATTTT.

This clonotype was detected many times. V gene TRBV20-1 combines with J gene TRBJ1-2, with D perhaps TRBD1 (6 bases). V was shortened by 1 base and J by 3 bases, with 15 bases between the two germline ends. The CDR3 is made up of 15 amino acids. Germline values: CDR1 DFQATT, CDR2 SNEGSKA (reference sequence). CDR3 region: CSARAHRNRDYGYTF. The DNA for the CDR3 is TGCAGTGCTAGAGCCCACCGCAACAGGGACTATGGCTACACCTTC.

This clonotype has a count of ten or more. The rearrangement links TRBV11-2 to TRBJ2-2; D is unresolved. This CDR3 comprises 14 residues. With 3 bases removed from V and 2 bases from J, the gap between germline ends came to 7 bases. CDR1 and CDR2 (germline): SGHAT, FQNNGV. The CDR3 here is CASSLLSNTGELFF. The CDR3 DNA is TGTGCCAGCAGCTTGTTATCCAACACCGGGGAGCTGTTTTTT.

This clonotype was detected only a few times. CDR3 amino acids: CASSFAGRSNEQFF. CDR3 bases: TGTGCCAGCAGTTTCGCAGGCCGGTCCAATGAGCAGTTCTTC. The chain has TRBV12-3 or TRBV12-4 and TRBJ2-1; D remains ambiguous. Trimming shortened V by 3 bases and J by 6 bases, and 12 bases separated the two germline ends. The CDR3 runs 14 residues.

This rearrangement joins TRBV12-3 or TRBV12-4 to TRBJ1-3, with TRBD1 identical over 7 bases. J gave up 4 bases and V 1 base, and 4 bases lay outside the gene matches. This CDR3 contains 15 residues. CDR3 loop: CASSLGTGAGNTIYF. CDR3 coding DNA: TGTGCCAGCAGTTTAGGGACAGGAGCAGGAAACACCATATATTTT.